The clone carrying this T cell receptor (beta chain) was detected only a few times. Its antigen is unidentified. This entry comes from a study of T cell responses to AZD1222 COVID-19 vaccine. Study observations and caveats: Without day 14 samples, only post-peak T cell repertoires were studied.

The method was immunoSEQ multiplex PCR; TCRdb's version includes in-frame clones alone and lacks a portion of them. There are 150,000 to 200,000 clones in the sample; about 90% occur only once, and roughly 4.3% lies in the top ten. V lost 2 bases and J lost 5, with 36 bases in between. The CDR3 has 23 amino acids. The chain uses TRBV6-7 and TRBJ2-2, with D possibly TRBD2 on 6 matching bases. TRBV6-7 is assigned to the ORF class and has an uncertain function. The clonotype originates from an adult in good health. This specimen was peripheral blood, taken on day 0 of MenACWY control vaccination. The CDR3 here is CASSYLRLRSPGARSSATGELFF. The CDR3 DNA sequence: TGTGCCAGCAGTTACCTGAGGTTGCGATCTCCGGGCGCCCGTTCTAGCGCTACCGGGGAGCTGTTTTTT.